Listed here are 7 T cell receptor beta chains from one sample, sequenced in a study of cytomegalovirus exposure and HLA in healthy donors. In the PCR, 60 Vbeta and 13 Jbeta primers were used. The data were produced by immunoSEQ multiplex PCR, yet TCRdb's version contains in-frame clones alone and is incomplete. Among 170,000 or so clones, 79% were seen once, and the ten largest hold roughly 0.64%. Sequencing was carried out using PBMCs. These receptors were collected from a woman between 40 and 50 years old in good health and CMV-seronegative.

This chain connects TRBV6-5 to TRBJ2-7; 7 bases fit TRBD1. This CDR3 has 14 residues. Germline CDR1 is MNHEY and CDR2 is SVGAGI. The ends lost 7 bases at V and 4 bases at J; junction bases unmatched: 10. The CDR3 here is CASKREQGYYEQYF. In DNA form, the CDR3 reads TGTGCCAGCAAAAGGGAACAGGGGTATTACGAGCAGTACTTC.

The rearrangement joins TRBV19 to TRBJ1-2, with 10 bases lining up with TRBD1. Per germline, CDR1 LNHDA and CDR2 SQIVND (reference sequence). With V trimmed by 7 bases and J by 5 bases, 7 bases remained unmatched. CDR3 length equals 14 residues. The CDR3 spells CASTRTGGKYGYTF. In DNA form, the CDR3 reads TGTGCCAGTACCCGGACAGGGGGGAAATATGGCTACACCTTC.

This chain uses TRBV19 with TRBJ1-2; D might be TRBD1 (6 bases). Trimming removed 5 bases at V and 3 bases at J, with 19 bases between. Looked up from germline, CDR1 is LNHDA and CDR2 is SQIVND (reference sequence). This CDR3 contains 16 residues. CDR3 sequence: CASSPSPGADYYGYTF. The CDR3 DNA reads as TGTGCCAGTAGTCCCTCCCCAGGGGCAGACTACTATGGCTACACCTTC.

The CDR3: CASSDGGAGTDTQYF. The CDR3 bases are TGTGCCAGCAGTGATGGGGGGGCGGGAACAGATACGCAGTATTTT. The rearrangement links TRBV25-1 to TRBJ2-3; possible D gene TRBD2, 7 bases. The V gene lost 3 bases and the J gene lost 3 bases, with 13 bases spanning the gap. The CDR3 covers 15 residues. The V gene's germline CDR1 is MGHDK and CDR2 SYGVNS.

This clone has a handful of counts. V and J are TRBV10-3 and TRBJ1-1; a possible D gene is TRBD1 (6 bases). Germline lookup yields CDR1 ENHRY and CDR2 SYGVKD. CDR3 size: 15 residues. The ends were cut back, 3 bases at V and 4 bases at J, with 15 bases in the middle. This chain's CDR3 is CAISDSWGQGTEAFF. DNA for the CDR3: TGTGCCATCAGTGATTCGTGGGGGCAGGGCACTGAAGCTTTCTTT.

This chain uses TRBV6-6 with TRBJ2-7, with D tentatively TRBD1 (6 bases). The CDR3 contains 15 residues. Trimming took off 3 bases at V and 4 bases at J, with 16 bases between the two ends. CDR1 is MNHNY and CDR2 is SVGAGI in the germline V gene (reference sequence). CDR3: CASSYLRDRRYEQYF. The CDR3 nucleotides are TGTGCCAGCAGTTATCTCCGAGACAGGAGGTACGAGCAGTACTTC.

The V gene is TRBV30, the J gene TRBJ1-2, with 7 bases aligning to TRBD1. This CDR3 comprises 13 residues. V was clipped by 0 bases and J by 4 bases; unmatched bases: 2. Per germline, CDR1 GTSNPN and CDR2 SVGIG (reference sequence). In DNA form, the CDR3 reads TGTGCCTGGAGTGTAAGGGGGCTCTATGGCTACACCTTC. As protein: CAWSVRGLYGYTF.